This TCR beta chain comes out of a study of blood T cells in healthy people across ages. Overall study: The template switching approach captured approximately one barcoded beta molecule for every two T cells.

This CDR3 region has 9 residues. Germline CDR1 is DFQATT and CDR2 is SNEGSKA (reference sequence). The V end was cut by 3 bases, the J end by 7 bases, with 3 bases between. Combining a sample-barcoded 5' primer with a J-beta primer mix, a second PCR ran for 7 to 11 cycles. TCRdb called the 5' RACE reads again in MiXCR, with one record for every CDR3 protein. The table has 1.8 million or so distinct CDR3 sequences, approximately 39% seen once. General study results and limits: In long-lived donors, naive CD4+ cell counts and diversity exceeded those of aged donors.

Of note for this clonotype: Its antigen is not identified.

The chain joins TRBV20-1 to TRBJ1-2; D remains unclear. The receptor's source is a human donor in good health. Sequencing was done on a sample of blood. The CDR3 nucleotides read TGCAGTGCTAGGCGTGGCTACACCTTC. Its protein product is CSARRGYTF.